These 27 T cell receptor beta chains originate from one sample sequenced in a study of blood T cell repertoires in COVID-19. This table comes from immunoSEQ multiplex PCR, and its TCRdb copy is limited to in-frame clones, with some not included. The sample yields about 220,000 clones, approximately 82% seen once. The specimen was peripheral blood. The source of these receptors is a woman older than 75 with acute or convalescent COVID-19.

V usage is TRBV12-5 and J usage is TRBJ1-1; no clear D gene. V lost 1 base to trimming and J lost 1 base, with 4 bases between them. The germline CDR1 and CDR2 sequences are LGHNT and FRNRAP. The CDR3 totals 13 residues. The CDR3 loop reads CASGLERNTEAFF. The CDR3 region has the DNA TGTGCTAGTGGTTTGGAGAGGAACACTGAAGCTTTCTTT.

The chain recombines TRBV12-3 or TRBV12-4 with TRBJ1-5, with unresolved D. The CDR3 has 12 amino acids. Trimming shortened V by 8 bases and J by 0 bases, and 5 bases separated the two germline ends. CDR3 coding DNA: TGTGCCAGCCAGAATAGCAATCAGCCCCAGCATTTT. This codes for CASQNSNQPQHF.

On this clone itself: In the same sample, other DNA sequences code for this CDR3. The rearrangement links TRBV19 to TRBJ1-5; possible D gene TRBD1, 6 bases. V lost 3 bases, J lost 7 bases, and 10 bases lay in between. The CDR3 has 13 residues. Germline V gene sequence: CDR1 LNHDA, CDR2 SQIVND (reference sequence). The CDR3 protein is CASSMTGDQPQHF. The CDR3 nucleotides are TGTGCCAGTAGTATGACAGGAGACCAGCCCCAGCATTTT.

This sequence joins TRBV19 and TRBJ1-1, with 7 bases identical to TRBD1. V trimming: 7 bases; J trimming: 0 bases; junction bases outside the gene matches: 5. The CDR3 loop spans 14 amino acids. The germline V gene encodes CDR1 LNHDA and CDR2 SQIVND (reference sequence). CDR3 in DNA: TGTGCCAGTATTAAGGGGGCCCTGAACACTGAAGCTTTCTTT. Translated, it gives CASIKGALNTEAFF.

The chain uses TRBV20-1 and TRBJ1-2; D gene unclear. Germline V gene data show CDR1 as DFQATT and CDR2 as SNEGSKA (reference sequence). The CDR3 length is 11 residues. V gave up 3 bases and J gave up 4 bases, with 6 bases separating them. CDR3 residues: CSARYGYGYTF. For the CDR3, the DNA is TGCAGTGCTAGGTACGGCTATGGCTACACCTTC.

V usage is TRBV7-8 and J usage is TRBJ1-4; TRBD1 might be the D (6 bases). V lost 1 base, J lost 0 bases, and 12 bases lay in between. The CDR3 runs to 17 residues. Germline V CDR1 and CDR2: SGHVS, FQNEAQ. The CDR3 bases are TGTGCCAGCAGCTTAGGGACAGCCATGGCAACTAATGAAAAACTGTTTTTT. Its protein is CASSLGTAMATNEKLFF.

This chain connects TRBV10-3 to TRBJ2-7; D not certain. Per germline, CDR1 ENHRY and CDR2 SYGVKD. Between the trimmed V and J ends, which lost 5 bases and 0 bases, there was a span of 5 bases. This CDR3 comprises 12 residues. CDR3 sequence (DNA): TGTGCCATCAGTACCAGCTCCTACGAGCAGTACTTC. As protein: CAISTSSYEQYF.

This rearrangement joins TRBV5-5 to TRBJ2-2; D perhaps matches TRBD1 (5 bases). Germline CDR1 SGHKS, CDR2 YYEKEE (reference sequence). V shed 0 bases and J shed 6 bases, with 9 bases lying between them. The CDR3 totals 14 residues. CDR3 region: CASSLGRGAGELFF. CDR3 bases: TGTGCCAGCAGCTTGGGTAGGGGTGCCGGGGAGCTGTTTTTT.

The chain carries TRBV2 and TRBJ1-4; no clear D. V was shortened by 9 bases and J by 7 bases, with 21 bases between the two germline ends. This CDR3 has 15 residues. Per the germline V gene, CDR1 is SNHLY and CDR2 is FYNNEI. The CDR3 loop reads CASIRAAAGPEKLFF. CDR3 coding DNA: TGTGCCAGTATCCGGGCCGCCGCGGGTCCTGAAAAACTGTTTTTT.

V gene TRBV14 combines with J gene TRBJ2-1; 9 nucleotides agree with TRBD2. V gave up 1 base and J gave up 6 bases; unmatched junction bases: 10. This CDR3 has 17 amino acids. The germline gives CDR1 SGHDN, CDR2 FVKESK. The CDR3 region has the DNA TGTGCCAGCAGCCAAGCGAGGAGCGGGGGGAGTCTCAATGAGCAGTTCTTC. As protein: CASSQARSGGSLNEQFF.

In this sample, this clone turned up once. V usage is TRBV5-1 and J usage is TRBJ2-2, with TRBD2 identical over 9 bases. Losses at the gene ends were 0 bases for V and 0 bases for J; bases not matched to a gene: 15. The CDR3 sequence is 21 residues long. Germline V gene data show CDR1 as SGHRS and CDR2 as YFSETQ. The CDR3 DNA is TGCGCCAGCAGCTTGGGCCCTCGAAGGAGCGGGGGGCACCCGAACACCGGGGAGCTGTTTTTT. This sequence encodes CASSLGPRRSGGHPNTGELFF.

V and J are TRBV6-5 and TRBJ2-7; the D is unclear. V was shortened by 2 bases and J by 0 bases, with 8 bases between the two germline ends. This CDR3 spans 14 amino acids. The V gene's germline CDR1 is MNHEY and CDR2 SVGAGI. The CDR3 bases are TGTGCCAGCAGTTACGGGCAGGTCTCCTACGAGCAGTACTTC. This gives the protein CASSYGQVSYEQYF.

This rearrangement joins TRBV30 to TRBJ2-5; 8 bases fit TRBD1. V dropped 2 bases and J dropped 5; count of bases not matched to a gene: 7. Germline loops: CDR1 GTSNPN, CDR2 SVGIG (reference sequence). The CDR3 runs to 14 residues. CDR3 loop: CAWSFTGGTETQYF. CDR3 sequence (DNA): TGTGCCTGGAGTTTTACAGGGGGTACGGAGACCCAGTACTTC. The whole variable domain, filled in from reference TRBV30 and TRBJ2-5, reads SQTIHQWPATLVQPVGSPLSLECTVEGTSNPNLYWYRQAAGRGLQLLFYSVGIGQISSEVPQNLSASRPQDRQFILSSKKLLLSDSGFYLCAWSFTGGTETQYFGPGTRLLVL.

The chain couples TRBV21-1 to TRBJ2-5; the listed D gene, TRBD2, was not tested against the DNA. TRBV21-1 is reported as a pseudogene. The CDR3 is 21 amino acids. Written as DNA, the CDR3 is TGTGCCAGCAGCTGGAGACTAGCGGGGTTTTTGCCCCCCCTAATACAAGAGACCCAGTACTTC. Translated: CASSWRLAGFLPPLIQETQYF.

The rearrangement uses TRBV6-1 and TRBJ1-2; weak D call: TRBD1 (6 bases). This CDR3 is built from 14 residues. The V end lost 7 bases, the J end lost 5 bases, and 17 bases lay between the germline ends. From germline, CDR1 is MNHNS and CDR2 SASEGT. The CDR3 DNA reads TGTGCCAGCATAAAAGGGGGGGGCGAGTATGGCTACACCTTC. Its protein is CASIKGGGEYGYTF.

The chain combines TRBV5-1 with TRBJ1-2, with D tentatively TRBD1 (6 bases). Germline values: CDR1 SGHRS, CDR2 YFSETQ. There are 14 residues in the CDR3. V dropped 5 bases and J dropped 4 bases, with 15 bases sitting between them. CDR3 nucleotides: TGCGCCAGCAGTTCGGAGACAGGACGCTATGGCTACACCTTC. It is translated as CASSSETGRYGYTF. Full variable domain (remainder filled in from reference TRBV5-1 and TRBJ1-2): KAGVTQTPRYLIKTRGQQVTLSCSPISGHRSVSWYQQTPGQGLQFLFEYFSETQRNKGNFPGRFSGRQFSNSRSEMNVSTLELGDSALYLCASSSETGRYGYTFGSGTRLTVV.

Here the CDR3 DNA reads TGTGCCAGCAGTTTATCAGTTTCACCCCTCCACTTT. Translated, it gives CASSLSVSPLHF. V is TRBV28 and J is TRBJ1-6, with D uncertain. The CDR3 has 12 amino acids. The V end was cut by 1 base, the J end by 9 bases, with 4 bases between. CDR1 and CDR2 from the germline V gene are MDHEN and SYDVKM. The full variable domain, in which reference TRBV28 and TRBJ1-6 provide the parts outside the CDR3, is DVKVTQSSRYLVKRTGEKVFLECVQDMDHENMFWYRQDPGLGLRLIYFSYDVKMKEKGDIPEGYSVSREKKERFSLILESASTNQTSMYLCASSLSVSPLHFGNGTRLTVT.

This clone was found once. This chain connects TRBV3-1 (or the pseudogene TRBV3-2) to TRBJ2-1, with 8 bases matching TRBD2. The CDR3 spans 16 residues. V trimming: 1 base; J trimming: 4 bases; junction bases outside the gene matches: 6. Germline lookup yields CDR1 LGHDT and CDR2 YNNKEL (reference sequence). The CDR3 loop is CASSQASGGPYNEQFF. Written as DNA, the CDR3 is TGTGCCAGCAGCCAAGCTTCGGGGGGGCCGTACAATGAGCAGTTCTTC.

CDR3 sequence reads: CASSPGSSSVYEQYF. CDR3 sequence (DNA): TGTGCCAGCAGTCCCGGGTCTTCATCGGTCTACGAGCAGTACTTC. This chain joins TRBV28 and TRBJ2-7, with no clear D. This CDR3 is built from 15 residues. The V and J ends lost 5 bases and 3 bases respectively, with 17 bases between them. Germline V CDR1 and CDR2: MDHEN, SYDVKM.

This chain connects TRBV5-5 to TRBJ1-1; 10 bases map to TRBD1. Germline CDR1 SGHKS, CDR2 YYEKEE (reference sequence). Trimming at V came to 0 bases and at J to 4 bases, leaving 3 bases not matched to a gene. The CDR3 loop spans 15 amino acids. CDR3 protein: CASSLGDRGVTEAFF. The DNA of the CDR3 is TGTGCCAGCAGCTTGGGGGACAGGGGTGTCACTGAAGCTTTCTTT.

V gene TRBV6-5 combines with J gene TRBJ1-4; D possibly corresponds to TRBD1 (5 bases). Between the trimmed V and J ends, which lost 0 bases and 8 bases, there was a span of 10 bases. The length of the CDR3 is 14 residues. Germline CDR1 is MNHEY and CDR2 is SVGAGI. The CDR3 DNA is TGTGCCAGCAGTTACTCGACAGTTAGGGAAAAACTGTTTTTT. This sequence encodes CASSYSTVREKLFF.

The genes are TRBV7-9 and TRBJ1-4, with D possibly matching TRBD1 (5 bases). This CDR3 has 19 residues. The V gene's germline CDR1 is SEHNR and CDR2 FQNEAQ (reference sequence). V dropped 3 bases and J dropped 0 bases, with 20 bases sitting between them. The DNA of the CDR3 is TGTGCCAGCAGCTTGGGGTCTCTTTGGACGGGGGCAACTAATGAAAAACTGTTTTTT. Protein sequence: CASSLGSLWTGATNEKLFF.

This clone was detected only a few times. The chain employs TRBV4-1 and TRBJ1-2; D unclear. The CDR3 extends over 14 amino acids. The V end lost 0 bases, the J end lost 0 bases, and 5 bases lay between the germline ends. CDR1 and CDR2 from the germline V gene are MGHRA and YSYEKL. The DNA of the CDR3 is TGCGCCAGCAGCCAAGACCCTTCTAACTATGGCTACACCTTC. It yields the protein CASSQDPSNYGYTF.

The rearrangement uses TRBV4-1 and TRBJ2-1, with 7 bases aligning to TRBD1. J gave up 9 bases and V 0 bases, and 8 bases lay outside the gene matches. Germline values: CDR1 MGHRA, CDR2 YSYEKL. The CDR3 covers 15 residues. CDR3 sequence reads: CASSQDWTGGGEQFF. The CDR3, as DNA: TGCGCCAGCAGCCAAGACTGGACAGGAGGAGGTGAGCAGTTCTTC.

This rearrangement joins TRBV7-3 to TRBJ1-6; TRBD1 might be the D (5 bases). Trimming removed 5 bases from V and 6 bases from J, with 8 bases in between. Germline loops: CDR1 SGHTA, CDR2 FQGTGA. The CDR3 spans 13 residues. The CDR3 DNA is TGTGCCAGCAGCACCGACAGTAATTCACCCCTCCACTTT. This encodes CASSTDSNSPLHF.

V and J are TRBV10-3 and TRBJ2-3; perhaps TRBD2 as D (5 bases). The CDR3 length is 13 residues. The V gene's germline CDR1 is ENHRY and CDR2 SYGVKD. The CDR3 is CAIDEGRQTTQYF. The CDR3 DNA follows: TGTGCTATAGATGAGGGCCGCCAAACGACGCAGTATTTT.

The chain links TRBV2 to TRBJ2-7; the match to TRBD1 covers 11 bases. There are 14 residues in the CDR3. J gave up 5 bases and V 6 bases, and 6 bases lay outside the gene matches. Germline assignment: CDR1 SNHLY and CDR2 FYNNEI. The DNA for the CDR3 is TGTGCCAGCAGCTCCAGGACAGGGGGCCACGAGCAGTACTTC. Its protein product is CASSSRTGGHEQYF.